A single sample is the source of the 8 T cell receptor beta chains below, sequenced in a study of blood T cell repertoires in COVID-19. TCRdb keeps only in-frame clones here, not all; method: immunoSEQ multiplex PCR. The repertoire holds 70,000 or so clones, with approximately 84% as singletons. The sample taken for sequencing was peripheral blood. The origin of the receptors is a man aged 70-80 years with active or convalescent COVID-19.

This rearrangement joins TRBV10-3 to TRBJ2-5; tentatively, D is TRBD1 (5 bases). This CDR3 is 14 amino acids long. The germline CDR1 and CDR2 sequences are ENHRY and SYGVKD. V lost 1 base and J 4 bases, leaving 10 bases between the germline ends. For the CDR3, the DNA is TGTGCCATCAGTGAGTTTGAACAGGCAGAGACCCAGTACTTC. The encoded protein is CAISEFEQAETQYF.

V and J are TRBV19 and TRBJ2-3; 11 bases line up with TRBD1. The V segment lost 6 bases and the J segment 1 base; nucleotides outside the gene matches: 3. The germline V gene encodes CDR1 LNHDA and CDR2 SQIVND (reference sequence). This CDR3 region has 15 residues. Written as DNA, the CDR3 is TGTGCCAGTAGCGGGACAGGGGGTGGCACAGATACGCAGTATTTT. Its protein product is CASSGTGGGTDTQYF. Complete variable domain (other parts from reference TRBV19 and TRBJ2-3): DGGITQSPKYLFRKEGQNVTLSCEQNLNHDAMYWYRQDPGQGLRLIYYSQIVNDFQKGDIAEGYSVSREKKESFPLTVTSAQKNPTAFYLCASSGTGGGTDTQYFGPGTRLTVL.

The CDR3 coding sequence is TGTGCCAGCAGCTTAAGAACAGGGTCATATCTTGGTGGCTACACCTTC. Translation: CASSLRTGSYLGGYTF. The chain uses TRBV7-6 and TRBJ1-2, with a tentative D call TRBD1 (6 bases). The germline V gene has CDR1 SGHVS and CDR2 FNYEAQ. The CDR3 totals 16 residues. The V and J ends lost 2 bases and 7 bases respectively, with 20 bases between them.

The chain joins TRBV7-2 to TRBJ2-3, with a tentative D call TRBD1 (5 bases). Trimming pared 1 base from V and 4 bases from J, leaving 18 bases between. This CDR3 contains 17 residues. Per the germline V gene, CDR1 is SGHTA and CDR2 is FQGNSA. The CDR3 is CASSLGIAGLFADTQYF. In DNA, the CDR3 is TGTGCCAGCAGCTTAGGGATCGCAGGGCTTTTCGCAGATACGCAGTATTTT. Full variable domain (missing parts from reference TRBV7-2 and TRBJ2-3): GAGVSQSPSNKVTEKGKDVELRCDPISGHTALYWYRQSLGQGLEFLIYFQGNSAPDKSGLPSDRFSAERTGGSVSTLTIQRTQQEDSAVYLCASSLGIAGLFADTQYFGPGTRLTVL.

This sequence joins TRBV15 and TRBJ2-6, with a tentative D call TRBD1 (6 bases). Trimming took 1 base from V and 0 from J, leaving 10 bases between them. The CDR3 has 17 residues. Germline CDR1 LNHNV, CDR2 YYDKDF (reference sequence). DNA for the CDR3: TGTGCCACCAGCAGAGGGACAGAGTCCTCTGGGGCCAACGTCCTGACTTTC. Its translation: CATSRGTESSGANVLTF.

The chain uses TRBV23-1 and TRBJ2-2, with TRBD2 matching 9 bases. TRBV23-1 is placed among ORFs of uncertain function. The V gene end was trimmed by 3 bases and the J gene end by 1 base; junction bases not matched to a gene: 3. The CDR3 runs to 16 residues. In nucleotides, the CDR3 is TGCGCCAGCAGTCAGGCTAGCGGGGAGAACACCGGGGAGCTGTTTTTT. This gives the protein CASSQASGENTGELFF.

V is TRBV9 and J is TRBJ1-3; TRBD1 might be the D (5 bases). Trimming stripped 0 bases from V and 2 bases from J, with 9 bases between. Germline V gene lookup returns CDR1 SGDLS and CDR2 YYNGEE. The CDR3 is 15 residues long. The CDR3 DNA reads as TGTGCCAGCAGCGTAGAGCAGGGTACTGGAAACACCATATATTTT. Encoded protein: CASSVEQGTGNTIYF. The complete variable domain, with remaining parts taken from reference TRBV9 and TRBJ1-3, reads DSGVTQTPKHLITATGQRVTLRCSPRSGDLSVYWYQQSLDQGLQFLIQYYNGEERAKGNILERFSAQQFPDLHSELNLSSLELGDSALYFCASSVEQGTGNTIYFGEGSWLTVV.

This clone was recorded only once. The chain joins TRBV6-6 to TRBJ2-7; a weak D match, TRBD2 (6 bases). The CDR3 runs to 16 residues. Per germline, CDR1 MNHNY and CDR2 SVGAGI (reference sequence). The V end was cut by 0 bases, the J end by 4 bases, with 16 bases between. Here the CDR3 reads CASSYSLGGIPYEQYF. The CDR3 nucleotides are TGTGCCAGCAGTTACTCGTTGGGGGGAATCCCGTACGAGCAGTACTTC.